A single sample gave rise to the 17 T cell receptor beta chains below, sequenced in a study of blood T cell repertoires in COVID-19. Clones were sequenced by immunoSEQ multiplex PCR, and TCRdb holds only the in-frame ones, with some missing. The sample lists under 95,000 clones, 65% to 85% occurring once. Sequencing was carried out using peripheral blood. These receptors were taken from a man in his 70s with acute or convalescent COVID-19.

This clone was seen once. This chain uses TRBV5-1 with TRBJ1-4; D unclear. CDR1 and CDR2 from the germline V gene are SGHRS and YFSETQ. This CDR3 comprises 14 residues. Trimming shortened V by 7 bases and J by 3 bases, and 13 bases separated the two germline ends. CDR3 sequence: CASRPGRPNEKLFF. The CDR3 DNA reads TGCGCCAGCCGGCCGGGGAGGCCTAATGAAAAACTGTTTTTT.

The chain carries TRBV5-1 and TRBJ1-6, with 10 bases identical to TRBD1. The CDR3 is made up of 14 amino acids. The V gene end was trimmed by 4 bases and the J gene end by 9 bases; junction bases not matched to a gene: 4. Germline CDR1 reads SGHRS; CDR2 reads YFSETQ. The CDR3 DNA reads TGCGCCAGCAGCAAGGACAGGGGGGTTTCACCCCTCCACTTT. Protein sequence: CASSKDRGVSPLHF.

The CDR3 nucleotides read TGTGCCAGCAGCTTATCTGGGCAGGGGGCATATACGCAGTATTTT. Translation: CASSLSGQGAYTQYF. The J gene is TRBJ2-3, the V gene TRBV11-2; 8 bases align to TRBD1. This CDR3 has 15 amino acids. J gave up 7 bases and V 2 bases, and 8 bases lay outside the gene matches. CDR1 and CDR2 from the germline V gene are SGHAT and FQNNGV. Full variable domain (remainder filled in from reference TRBV11-2 and TRBJ2-3): EAGVAQSPRYKIIEKRQSVAFWCNPISGHATLYWYQQILGQGPKLLIQFQNNGVVDDSQLPKDRFSAERLKGVDSTLKIQPAKLEDSAVYLCASSLSGQGAYTQYFGPGTRLTVL.

The chain couples TRBV9 to TRBJ1-3, with D unresolved. V was trimmed by 0 bases and J by 2 bases, leaving 9 bases between them. Looked up from germline, CDR1 is SGDLS and CDR2 is YYNGEE. This CDR3 comprises 15 residues. The CDR3, as DNA: TGTGCCAGCAGCGTAGCTGGGAGAACTGGAAACACCATATATTTT. This gives the protein CASSVAGRTGNTIYF.

The V call is TRBV6-5, the J call TRBJ2-7, with 9 bases aligning to TRBD1. Germline CDR1 MNHEY, CDR2 SVGAGI. The CDR3 is 14 residues long. V lost 6 bases, J lost 6 bases, and 9 bases stayed unmatched. The CDR3 sequence: CASSHRDRAFEQYF. Here the CDR3 DNA reads TGTGCCAGCAGCCACCGGGACAGGGCATTCGAGCAGTACTTC.

The chain joins TRBV29-1 to TRBJ1-1; 7 bases align to TRBD1. Trimming at V came to 8 bases and at J to 1 base, leaving 7 bases not matched to a gene. The CDR3 contains 13 residues. Germline loops: CDR1 SQVTM, CDR2 ANQGSEA. The CDR3 sequence: CSLSGTANTEAFF. In DNA form, the CDR3 reads TGCAGCTTATCCGGGACAGCGAACACTGAAGCTTTCTTT.

V and J are TRBV9 and TRBJ2-5; the match to TRBD2 covers 14 bases. The ends lost 7 bases at V and 4 bases at J; junction bases unmatched: 6. Germline CDR1 SGDLS, CDR2 YYNGEE. The CDR3 spans 15 residues. CDR3 bases: TGTGCCAGCGGAAAAGGACTAGCGGGAGGAGAGACCCAGTACTTC. Residues: CASGKGLAGGETQYF.

This clone was counted between two and nine times. This chain joins TRBV27 and TRBJ1-6; D is possibly TRBD1 (5 bases). Germline V gene lookup returns CDR1 MNHEY and CDR2 SMNVEV (reference sequence). There are 13 residues in the CDR3. The germline V and J ends were trimmed by 8 bases and 6 bases, with 11 bases remaining between them. The CDR3 bases are TGTGCCAGCCCCGACGGGGGTAATTCACCCCTCCACTTT. This codes for CASPDGGNSPLHF.

V gene TRBV7-9 combines with J gene TRBJ1-3; no definite D call. V shed 5 bases and J shed 4 bases, with 9 bases lying between them. The CDR3 contains 13 residues. Germline V gives CDR1 SEHNR, CDR2 FQNEAQ (reference sequence). The CDR3 nucleotides read TGTGCCAGCAGCCCCGACGGGGGAAACACCATATATTTT. It codes for CASSPDGGNTIYF. Full variable domain (outside the CDR3, taken from reference TRBV7-9 and TRBJ1-3): DTGVSQNPRHKITKRGQNVTFRCDPISEHNRLYWYRQTLGQGPEFLTYFQNEAQLEKSRLLSDRFSAERPKGSFSTLEIQRTEQGDSAMYLCASSPDGGNTIYFGEGSWLTVV.

J is TRBJ2-4 and V is TRBV2, with 7 bases fitting TRBD2. The J segment lost 7 bases and the V segment lost 6 bases, leaving 9 bases of the junction unmatched. Germline-derived CDR1 and CDR2 are SNHLY and FYNNEI. This CDR3 is 14 amino acids long. Written as DNA, the CDR3 is TGTGCCAGCAGGGGGGGGTTTTTGGTGAACATTCAGTACTTC. This codes for CASRGGFLVNIQYF.

The chain links TRBV9 to TRBJ2-2; TRBD1 agrees at 7 bases. The CDR3 covers 14 residues. The germline CDR1 and CDR2 sequences are SGDLS and YYNGEE. J was trimmed by 6 bases and V by 5 bases; bases with no gene match: 7. CDR3 DNA: TGTGCCAGCAGAGGGGGCGTGGTGGCCGGGGAGCTGTTTTTT. This encodes CASRGGVVAGELFF.

This clone has only one observation. The CDR3 region is CASSNRDMTSGANVLTF. The CDR3 DNA reads TGCGCCAGCTCGAACCGGGACATGACTTCTGGGGCCAACGTCCTGACTTTC. The chain links TRBV4-1 to TRBJ2-6, with a tentative D call TRBD1 (6 bases). The CDR3 runs to 17 residues. The germline V gene encodes CDR1 MGHRA and CDR2 YSYEKL. V was trimmed by 8 bases and J by 1 base, leaving 18 bases between them.

This chain connects TRBV5-1 to TRBJ1-3; 8 bases fit TRBD1. Germline V gene lookup returns CDR1 SGHRS and CDR2 YFSETQ. Trimming at V came to 3 bases and at J to 8 bases, leaving 10 bases not matched to a gene. The CDR3 runs to 15 residues. The CDR3, as DNA: TGCGCCAGCAGCTCAACCGGGACAGGTGCGGACACCATATATTTT. It is translated as CASSSTGTGADTIYF. Together with reference TRBV5-1 and TRBJ1-3, the CDR3 gives the full variable domain: KAGVTQTPRYLIKTRGQQVTLSCSPISGHRSVSWYQQTPGQGLQFLFEYFSETQRNKGNFPGRFSGRQFSNSRSEMNVSTLELGDSALYLCASSSTGTGADTIYFGEGSWLTVV.

The table lists this clone with a few counts. The identical CDR3 is also encoded by other nucleotide sequences in the sample. This chain uses TRBV7-9 with TRBJ1-1; 7 bases line up with TRBD1. J gave up 4 bases and V 2 bases, and 1 base lay outside the gene matches. The CDR3 sequence is 13 residues long. Looked up from germline, CDR1 is SEHNR and CDR2 is FQNEAQ (reference sequence). The CDR3 protein is CASSLTGVTEAFF. Written as DNA, the CDR3 is TGTGCCAGCAGCTTAACAGGGGTCACTGAAGCTTTCTTT.

The chain combines TRBV7-9 with TRBJ2-2; 11 nucleotides agree with TRBD2. CDR1 is SEHNR, CDR2 FQNEAQ, per germline (reference sequence). The ends lost 2 bases at V and 4 bases at J; junction bases unmatched: 6. The CDR3 has 17 amino acids. The DNA of the CDR3 is TGTGCCAGCAGCTTAATAGCGGGGGGGCTGGCCACCGGGGAGCTGTTTTTT. Residues: CASSLIAGGLATGELFF.

The chain recombines TRBV5-5 with TRBJ2-3, with 12 nucleotides matching TRBD1. The germline CDR1 and CDR2 sequences are SGHKS and YYEKEE (reference sequence). The CDR3 has 17 residues. Unmatched junction bases numbered 11, after V lost 3 bases and J lost 6 bases. CDR3 DNA sequence: TGTGCCAGCAGCTACCAATGGGGGACAGGGGGCTCGGATACGCAGTATTTT. Its protein product is CASSYQWGTGGSDTQYF.

V usage is TRBV3-1 (or the pseudogene TRBV3-2) and J usage is TRBJ1-2; TRBD1 matches 8 bases. The CDR3 sequence is 14 residues long. J lost 2 bases, V lost 8 bases, and 7 bases had no gene match. Germline assignment: CDR1 LGHDT and CDR2 YNNKEL (reference sequence). CDR3 sequence: CASCDRGGNYGYTF. DNA for the CDR3: TGTGCCAGCTGCGACAGGGGAGGGAACTATGGCTACACCTTC.